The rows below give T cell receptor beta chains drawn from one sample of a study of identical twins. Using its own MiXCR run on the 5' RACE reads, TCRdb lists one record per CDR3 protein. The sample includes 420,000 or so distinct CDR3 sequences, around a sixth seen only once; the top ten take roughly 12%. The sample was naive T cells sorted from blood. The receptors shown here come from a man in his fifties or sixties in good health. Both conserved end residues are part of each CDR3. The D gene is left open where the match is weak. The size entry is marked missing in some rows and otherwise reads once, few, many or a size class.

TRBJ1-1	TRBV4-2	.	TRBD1	CASSQNRGPEAFF	TGTGCCAGCAGCCAGAACAGGGGGCCTGAAGCTTTCTTT
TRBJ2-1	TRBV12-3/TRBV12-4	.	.	CASSLGGSTEQFF	TGTGCCAGCAGTTTAGGTGGCAGTACTGAGCAGTTCTTC
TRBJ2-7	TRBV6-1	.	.	CASSEAYGRAYEQYF	TGTGCCAGCAGTGAAGCCTACGGACGAGCCTACGAGCAGTACTTC
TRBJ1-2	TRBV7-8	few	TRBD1	CASSLVGDRGNYGYTF	TGTGCCAGCAGCTTAGTAGGGGACAGGGGAAACTATGGCTACACCTTC
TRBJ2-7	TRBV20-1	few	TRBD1	CSARSGQAGSYEQYF	TGCAGTGCTAGATCTGGACAGGCTGGCTCCTACGAGCAGTACTTC
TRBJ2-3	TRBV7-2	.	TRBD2	CASSLELLATDTQYF	TGTGCCAGCAGCTTAGAATTACTAGCGACAGATACGCAGTATTTT
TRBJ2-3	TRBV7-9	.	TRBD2	CASSPTSGVSTDTQYF	TGTGCCAGCAGCCCGACTAGCGGGGTGAGCACAGATACGCAGTATTTT
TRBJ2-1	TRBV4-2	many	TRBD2	CASSQDGGRAHNEQFF	TGTGCCAGCAGCCAAGACGGCGGGAGGGCCCACAATGAGCAGTTCTTC
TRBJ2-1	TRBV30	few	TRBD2	CAWSVLLAGQGGNEQFF	TGTGCCTGGAGTGTACTACTAGCGGGCCAAGGTGGGAATGAGCAGTTCTTC
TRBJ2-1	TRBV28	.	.	CASSLSGEGNEQFF	TGTGCCAGCAGTTTATCAGGGGAGGGAAATGAGCAGTTCTTC
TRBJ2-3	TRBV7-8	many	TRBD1	CASSFVRGSADTQYF	TGTGCCAGCAGCTTCGTCAGGGGGTCCGCAGATACGCAGTATTTT
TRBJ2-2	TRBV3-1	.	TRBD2	CASSSGSILAGVPGELFF	TGTGCCAGCAGCAGTGGGTCAATACTAGCGGGAGTCCCCGGGGAGCTGTTTTTT
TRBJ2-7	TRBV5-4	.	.	CASSLEVDHPLGEQYF	TGTGCCAGCAGCTTGGAGGTGGACCACCCCCTGGGTGAGCAGTACTTC
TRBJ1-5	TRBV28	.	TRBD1	CASSLTGHQPQHF	TGTGCCAGCAGTTTGACAGGGCATCAGCCCCAGCATTTT
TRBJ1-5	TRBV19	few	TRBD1	CASQPGQGFVYSNQPQHF	TGTGCCAGTCAACCGGGACAGGGCTTCGTTTATAGCAATCAGCCCCAGCATTTT
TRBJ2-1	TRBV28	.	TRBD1	CASNRDRVSYEQFF	TGTGCCAGCAACCGGGACAGGGTGTCCTATGAGCAGTTCTTC
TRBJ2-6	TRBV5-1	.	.	CASSPEVPASIGANVLTF	TGCGCCAGCAGCCCGGAGGTCCCAGCCTCAATAGGGGCCAACGTCCTGACTTTC
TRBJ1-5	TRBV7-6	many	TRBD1	CASSLGTGVSNQPQHF	TGTGCCAGCAGCTTAGGGACAGGGGTGAGCAATCAGCCCCAGCATTTT
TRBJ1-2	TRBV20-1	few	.	CSARGIYDTRQPPYGYTF	TGCAGTGCTAGAGGGATTTATGATACTAGACAGCCCCCTTATGGCTACACCTTC
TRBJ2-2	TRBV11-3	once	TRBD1	CASSPNRGRNTGELFF	TGTGCCAGCAGCCCGAACAGGGGGCGAAACACCGGGGAGCTGTTTTTT
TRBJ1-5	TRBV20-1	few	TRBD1	CSARGTGGFQPQHF	TGCAGTGCTAGGGGTACAGGGGGGTTTCAGCCCCAGCATTTT
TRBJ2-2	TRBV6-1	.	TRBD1	CASSWGQGGELFF	TGTGCCAGCAGCTGGGGACAGGGGGGTGAGCTGTTTTTT
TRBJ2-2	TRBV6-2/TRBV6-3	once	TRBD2	CASKIRSGLAAGELFF	TGTGCCAGCAAGATCAGGTCGGGACTAGCTGCCGGGGAGCTGTTTTTT
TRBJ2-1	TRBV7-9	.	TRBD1	CASSQPRQGAYNEQFF	TGTGCCAGCAGCCAACCCAGACAGGGGGCTTACAATGAGCAGTTCTTC
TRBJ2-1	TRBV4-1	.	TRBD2	CASSQRIAGGSYNEQFF	TGCGCCAGCAGCCAACGGATAGCGGGAGGCTCCTACAATGAGCAGTTCTTC
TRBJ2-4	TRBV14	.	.	CASSPRGSKNIQYF	TGTGCCAGCAGCCCCAGGGGTTCCAAAAACATTCAGTACTTC
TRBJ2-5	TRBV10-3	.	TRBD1	CAIRDRVAETQYF	TGTGCCATCCGGGACAGGGTCGCGGAGACCCAGTACTTC
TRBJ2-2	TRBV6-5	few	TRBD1	CASSYQGAGTGELFF	TGTGCCAGCAGTTACCAGGGGGCCGGAACCGGGGAGCTGTTTTTT
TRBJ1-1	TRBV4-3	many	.	CASSQLVGELPEAFF	TGCGCCAGCAGCCAATTAGTTGGGGAGCTGCCTGAAGCTTTCTTT
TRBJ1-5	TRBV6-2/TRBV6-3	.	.	CASTDFSNQPQHF	TGTGCCAGCACCGACTTCTCCAATCAGCCCCAGCATTTT
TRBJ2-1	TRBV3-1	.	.	CASNSRGTRNNEQFF	TGTGCCAGCAACTCACGAGGGACAAGGAACAATGAGCAGTTCTTC
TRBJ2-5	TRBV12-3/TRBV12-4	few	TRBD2	CASSRGTSGQETQYF	TGTGCCAGCAGCCGAGGGACTAGCGGACAAGAGACCCAGTACTTC
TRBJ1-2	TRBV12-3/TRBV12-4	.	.	CASSLSTAGHGYTF	TGTGCCAGCAGTTTAAGTACGGCCGGCCATGGCTACACCTTC
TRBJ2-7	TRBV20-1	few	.	CSAFWAEQYF	TGCAGTGCTTTTTGGGCCGAGCAGTACTTC
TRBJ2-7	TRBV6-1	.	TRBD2	CASRAGVSISYEQYF	TGTGCCAGTAGGGCGGGGGTTTCCATCTCCTACGAGCAGTACTTC
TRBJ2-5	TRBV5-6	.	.	CASSLVSAQETQYF	TGTGCCAGCAGCTTGGTGTCAGCTCAAGAGACCCAGTACTTC
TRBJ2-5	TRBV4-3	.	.	CASSLRTGSETQYF	TGCGCCAGCAGCCTCAGAACAGGGTCAGAGACCCAGTACTTC
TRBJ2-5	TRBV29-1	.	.	CSVERWDLETQYF	TGCAGCGTTGAACGCTGGGATTTGGAGACCCAGTACTTC
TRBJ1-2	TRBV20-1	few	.	CSASNTEANYGYTF	TGCAGTGCTAGTAACACAGAAGCTAACTATGGCTACACCTTC
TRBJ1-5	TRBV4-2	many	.	CASSQGSQDPNQPQHF	TGTGCCAGCAGCCAAGGGTCGCAGGACCCAAATCAGCCCCAGCATTTT
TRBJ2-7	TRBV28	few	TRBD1	CASGPGQGTYEQYF	TGTGCCAGCGGACCGGGACAGGGTACCTACGAGCAGTACTTC
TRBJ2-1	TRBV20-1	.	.	CSASISGGMNEQFF	TGCAGTGCTAGTATTAGCGGAGGAATGAATGAGCAGTTCTTC
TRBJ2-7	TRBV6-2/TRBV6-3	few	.	CASLDLGASNYEQYF	TGTGCCAGCCTGGACCTTGGGGCGTCTAACTACGAGCAGTACTTC
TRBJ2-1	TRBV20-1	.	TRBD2	CSAGAAGVNNEQFF	TGCAGTGCAGGGGCGGCGGGAGTAAACAATGAGCAGTTCTTC
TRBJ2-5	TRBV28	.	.	CASSPPGGHQETQYF	TGTGCCAGCAGTCCCCCCGGGGGCCACCAAGAGACCCAGTACTTC
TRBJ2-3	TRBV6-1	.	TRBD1	CASSQDRGVLTDTQYF	TGTGCCAGCAGTCAAGACAGGGGGGTGCTCACAGATACGCAGTATTTT
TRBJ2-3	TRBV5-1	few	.	CASSLVRGWSTDTQYF	TGCGCCAGCAGCTTGGTTCGGGGGTGGAGTACAGATACGCAGTATTTT
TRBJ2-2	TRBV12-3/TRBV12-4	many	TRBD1	CASSLGTGGTGELFF	TGTGCCAGCAGTTTAGGGACAGGGGGCACCGGGGAGCTGTTTTTT
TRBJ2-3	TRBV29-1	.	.	CSVTGYTDTQYF	TGCAGCGTTACGGGGTACACAGATACGCAGTATTTT
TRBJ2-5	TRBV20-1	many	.	CSATLGGEETQYF	TGCAGTGCTACCCTCGGTGGGGAGGAGACCCAGTACTTC
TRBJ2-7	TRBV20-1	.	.	CSARNSYEQYF	TGCAGTGCTAGGAACAGCTACGAGCAGTACTTC
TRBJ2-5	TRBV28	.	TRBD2	CASSQTSYGTQYF	TGTGCCAGCAGCCAGACTAGCTATGGGACCCAGTACTTC
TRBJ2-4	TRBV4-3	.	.	CASSRQALAKNIQYF	TGCGCCAGCAGCCGGCAGGCTCTAGCCAAAAACATTCAGTACTTC